This T cell receptor (beta chain) was recovered during a study of low-dose radiotherapy and immunotherapy resistance in tumors. Covering alpha and beta chains, TRAV- and TRBV-specific primers were used for the first-strand cDNA. The PCR that amplified TCRs ran for about 20 cycles, relying on a constant-region primer and a V-primer adapter. TCRdb reprocessed the reads with MiXCR, giving one entry per CDR3 protein. The sample lists about 30,000 distinct CDR3 sequences; under 55% were seen once. J lost 0 bases, V lost 3 bases, and 3 bases had no gene match. This CDR3 has 16 residues. Germline V gene sequence: CDR1 MNHNS, CDR2 SASEGT. Time point denoted: after trial treatment. Treatment here: LDRT plus nivolumab, ipilimumab, low-dose cyclophosphamide and aspirin (RACIN trial).

The chain has TRBV6-1 and TRBJ2-4, with 9 bases identical to TRBD2. The receptor's source is a male donor with gallbladder cancer. Sequenced here: PBMCs, sampled after low-dose radiotherapy plus immunotherapy. The CDR3 DNA reads as TGTGCCAGCAGTGAGACTAGCGGATTAGCCAAAAACATTCAGTACTTC. Protein: CASSETSGLAKNIQYF.